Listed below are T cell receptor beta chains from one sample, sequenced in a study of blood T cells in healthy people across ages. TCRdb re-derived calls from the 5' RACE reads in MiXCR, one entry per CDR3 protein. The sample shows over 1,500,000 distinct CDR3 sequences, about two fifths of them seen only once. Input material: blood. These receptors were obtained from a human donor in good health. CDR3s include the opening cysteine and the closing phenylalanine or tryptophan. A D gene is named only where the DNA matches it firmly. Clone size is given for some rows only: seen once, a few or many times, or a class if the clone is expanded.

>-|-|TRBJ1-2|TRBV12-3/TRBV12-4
CASSLMEGYGYTF
TGTGCCAGCAGTTTAATGGAGGGGTATGGCTACACCTTC
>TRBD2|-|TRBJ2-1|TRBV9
CASSPSGGRQYQETQFF
TGTGCCAGCAGTCCTAGCGGGGGACGTCAGTACCAAGAGACCCAGTTCTTC
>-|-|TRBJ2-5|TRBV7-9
CASSRASRGGNQETQYF
TGTGCCAGCAGCAGAGCGTCCAGGGGAGGAAATCAAGAGACCCAGTACTTC
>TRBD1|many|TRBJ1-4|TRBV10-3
CAIRKEGAEKLFF
TGTGCCATCCGGAAGGAGGGGGCGGAAAAACTGTTTTTT
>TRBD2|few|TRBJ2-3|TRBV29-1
CSAGGGFWTDTQYF
TGCAGCGCCGGGGGAGGGTTCTGGACAGATACGCAGTATTTT
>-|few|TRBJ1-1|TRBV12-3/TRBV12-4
CASSPDRYYNPMNTEAFF
TGTGCCAGCAGCCCTGACAGGTACTATAATCCCATGAACACTGAAGCTTTCTTT
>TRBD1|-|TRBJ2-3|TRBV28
CASDRTGGWDTQYF
TGTGCCAGCGATAGGACAGGGGGCTGGGATACGCAGTATTTT
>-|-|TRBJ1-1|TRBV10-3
CATEQGFNTEAFF
TGTGCCACCGAACAGGGCTTTAACACTGAAGCTTTCTTT
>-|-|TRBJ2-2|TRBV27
CASSFGETGELFF
TGTGCCAGCAGTTTTGGGGAAACCGGGGAGCTGTTTTTT
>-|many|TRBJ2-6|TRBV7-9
CASRLDRSGANVLTF
TGTGCCAGCAGATTGGACCGTTCTGGGGCCAACGTCCTGACTTTC
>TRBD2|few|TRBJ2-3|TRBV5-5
CASSFAQGGGPRDTQYF
TGTGCCAGCAGCTTTGCCCAGGGCGGGGGGCCCAGGGATACGCAGTATTTT
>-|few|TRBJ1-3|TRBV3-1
CASRSSGNTIYF
TGTGCCAGCCGGTCCTCTGGAAACACCATATATTTT
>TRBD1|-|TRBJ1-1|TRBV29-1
CSVTKSGQVNTEAFF
TGCAGCGTTACGAAATCGGGACAGGTGAACACTGAAGCTTTCTTT
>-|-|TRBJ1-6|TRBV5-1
CASSWDINSPLHF
TGCGCCAGCAGCTGGGACATTAATTCACCCCTCCACTTT
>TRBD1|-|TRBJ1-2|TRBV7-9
CASSPTGGACGGYTF
TGTGCCAGCAGCCCGACAGGGGGCGCTTGTGGTGGCTACACCTTC
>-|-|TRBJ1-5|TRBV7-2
CASSLSSTCYSPRPQHF
TGTGCCAGCAGCTTATCTTCCACTTGCTACAGCCCGCGGCCCCAGCATTTT
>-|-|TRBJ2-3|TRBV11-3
CASSSQPSTDTQYF
TGTGCCAGCAGCTCCCAGCCCAGCACAGATACGCAGTATTTT
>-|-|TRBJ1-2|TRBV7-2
CASSAKRVYGYTF
TGTGCCAGCAGCGCGAAAAGGGTCTATGGCTACACCTTC
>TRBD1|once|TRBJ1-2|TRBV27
CASSLRTGLNYGYTF
TGTGCCAGCAGTCTTAGGACAGGCCTTAACTATGGCTACACCTTC
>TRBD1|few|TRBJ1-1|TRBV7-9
CASSPGTRQGNTEAFF
TGTGCCAGCAGCCCCGGAACGAGACAGGGAAACACTGAAGCTTTCTTT
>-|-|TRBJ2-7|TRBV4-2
CASSQVGEHSYEQYF
TGTGCCAGCAGCCAAGTGGGTGAGCACTCCTACGAGCAGTACTTC
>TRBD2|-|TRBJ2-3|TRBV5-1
CASSLGRAGSTDTQYF
TGCGCCAGCAGCTTGGGGCGAGCGGGGAGCACAGATACGCAGTATTTT
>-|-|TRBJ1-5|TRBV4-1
CASSPRAGQGLQPQHF
TGCGCCAGCAGCCCGAGGGCCGGCCAGGGACTCCAGCCCCAGCATTTT
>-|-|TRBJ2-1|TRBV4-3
CASSQGAPGTYNEQFF
TGCGCCAGCAGCCAAGGGGCACCAGGGACCTACAATGAGCAGTTCTTC
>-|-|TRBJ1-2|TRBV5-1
CASSLSERGYTF
TGCGCCAGCAGCTTGTCAGAACGTGGCTACACCTTC
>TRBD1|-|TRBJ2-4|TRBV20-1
CSARLDRVGERYF
TGCAGTGCTAGGTTGGACAGGGTTGGCGAGCGGTACTTC
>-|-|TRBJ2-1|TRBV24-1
CATSDSTGLLAQFF
TGTGCCACCAGTGATTCTACAGGTCTTTTAGCTCAGTTCTTC
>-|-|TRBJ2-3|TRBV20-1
CSARVREGTQYF
TGCAGTGCTAGAGTTAGAGAGGGTACGCAGTATTTT
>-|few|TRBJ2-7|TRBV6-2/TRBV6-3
CASRPRDFTYEQYF
TGTGCCAGCAGACCACGGGACTTCACCTACGAGCAGTACTTC
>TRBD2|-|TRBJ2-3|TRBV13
CASSSRTSGGATDTRYF
TGTGCCAGCAGCTCCCGGACTAGCGGGGGGGCCACAGATACGCGGTATTTT
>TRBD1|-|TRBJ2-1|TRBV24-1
CATSDLGDRRYNEQFF
TGTGCCACCAGTGACTTGGGGGACAGGCGGTACAATGAGCAGTTCTTC
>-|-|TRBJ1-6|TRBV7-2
CASSLVGPPNSPLHF
TGTGCCAGCAGCTTAGTGGGTCCGCCGAATTCACCCCTCCACTTT
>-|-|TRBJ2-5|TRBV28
CVSSRSTRLETQYF
TGTGTCAGCAGCCGATCGACTAGGCTGGAGACCCAGTACTTC
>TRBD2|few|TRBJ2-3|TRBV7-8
CASSFGGVGDTQYF
TGTGCCAGCAGCTTCGGGGGGGTGGGAGATACGCAGTATTTT
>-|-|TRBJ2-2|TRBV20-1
CSAREPGGSNTGELFF
TGCAGTGCTAGAGAACCCGGGGGTTCGAACACCGGGGAGCTGTTTTTT
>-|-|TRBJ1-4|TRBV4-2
CASSQDNLKLFF
TGTGCCAGCAGCCAAGATAACCTAAAACTGTTTTTT
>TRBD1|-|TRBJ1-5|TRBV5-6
CASSEYGQGADQPQHF
TGTGCCAGCAGCGAGTACGGACAGGGGGCGGATCAGCCCCAGCATTTT
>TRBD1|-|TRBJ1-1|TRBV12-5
CASGSGQGAGTEAFF
TGTGCTAGTGGTTCCGGACAGGGGGCGGGAACTGAAGCTTTCTTT
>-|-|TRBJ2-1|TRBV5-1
CASSLEGIEQFF
TGCGCCAGCAGCTTGGAGGGTATAGAGCAGTTCTTC
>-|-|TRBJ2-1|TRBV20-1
CSARDFVTYNEQFF
TGCAGTGCTAGGGATTTCGTAACCTACAATGAGCAGTTCTTC
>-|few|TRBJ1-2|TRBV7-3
CASSLGEGTLYTF
TGTGCCAGCAGCTTAGGGGAGGGGACACTCTACACCTTC
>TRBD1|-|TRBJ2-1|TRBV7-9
CASSPGQGWSNEQFF
TGTGCCAGCAGCCCGGGACAGGGATGGTCCAATGAGCAGTTCTTC
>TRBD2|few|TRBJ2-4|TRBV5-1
CASSLFPSGGTKNIQYF
TGCGCCAGCAGCTTGTTCCCTAGCGGGGGGACCAAAAACATTCAGTACTTC
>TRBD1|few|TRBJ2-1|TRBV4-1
CASSLYLGTGSPYNEQFF
TGCGCCAGCAGCCTTTACTTAGGGACAGGGTCCCCCTACAATGAGCAGTTCTTC
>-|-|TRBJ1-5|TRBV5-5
CASSLVGGRGGNQPQHF
TGTGCCAGCAGCTTGGTGGGGGGGCGCGGGGGCAATCAGCCCCAGCATTTT
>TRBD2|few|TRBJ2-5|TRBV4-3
CASSQVSAGVETQYF
TGCGCCAGCAGCCAAGTATCAGCGGGGGTAGAGACCCAGTACTTC
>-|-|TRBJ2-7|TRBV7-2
CASSFPDYERYF
TGTGCCAGCAGCTTCCCCGACTACGAGCGGTACTTC
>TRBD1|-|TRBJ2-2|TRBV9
CASSTRGQGHGELFF
TGTGCCAGCAGCACCCGAGGACAGGGTCACGGGGAGCTGTTTTTT
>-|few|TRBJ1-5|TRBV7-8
CASSLGRVRLFNQPQHF
TGTGCCAGCAGCTTAGGCAGGGTCCGGTTATTCAATCAGCCCCAGCATTTT
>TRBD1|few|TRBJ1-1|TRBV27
CASGPGGALNTEAFF
TGTGCCAGCGGTCCAGGGGGGGCCCTGAACACTGAAGCTTTCTTT
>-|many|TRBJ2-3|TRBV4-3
CASSQGILSTDTQYF
TGCGCCAGCAGCCAAGGCATACTAAGCACAGATACGCAGTATTTT
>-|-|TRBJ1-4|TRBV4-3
CASSQEAGTRAARGKLFF
TGCGCCAGCAGCCAAGAGGCCGGGACAAGGGCCGCTCGGGGAAAACTGTTTTTT
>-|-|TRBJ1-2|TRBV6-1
CASSEGPTSNYGYTF
TGTGCCAGCAGTGAAGGTCCGACGTCTAACTATGGCTACACCTTC
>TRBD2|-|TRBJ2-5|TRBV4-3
CASSQEVSRYILAADRETQYF
TGCGCCAGCAGCCAAGAAGTATCGCGTTACATACTAGCGGCCGACCGAGAGACCCAGTACTTC
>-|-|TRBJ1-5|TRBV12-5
CASGLSVREAQPQHF
TGTGCTAGTGGTTTGTCCGTCCGGGAGGCTCAGCCCCAGCATTTT
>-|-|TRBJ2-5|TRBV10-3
CAISEWIQETQYF
TGTGCCATCAGTGAGTGGATACAAGAGACCCAGTACTTC
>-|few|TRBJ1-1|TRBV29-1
CSARGHSNTEAFF
TGCAGCGCCCGGGGACACTCGAACACTGAAGCTTTCTTT
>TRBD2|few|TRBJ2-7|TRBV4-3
CARSQDTLAGSSYEQYF
TGCGCCCGCAGCCAAGATACACTAGCGGGGAGCTCCTACGAGCAGTACTTC